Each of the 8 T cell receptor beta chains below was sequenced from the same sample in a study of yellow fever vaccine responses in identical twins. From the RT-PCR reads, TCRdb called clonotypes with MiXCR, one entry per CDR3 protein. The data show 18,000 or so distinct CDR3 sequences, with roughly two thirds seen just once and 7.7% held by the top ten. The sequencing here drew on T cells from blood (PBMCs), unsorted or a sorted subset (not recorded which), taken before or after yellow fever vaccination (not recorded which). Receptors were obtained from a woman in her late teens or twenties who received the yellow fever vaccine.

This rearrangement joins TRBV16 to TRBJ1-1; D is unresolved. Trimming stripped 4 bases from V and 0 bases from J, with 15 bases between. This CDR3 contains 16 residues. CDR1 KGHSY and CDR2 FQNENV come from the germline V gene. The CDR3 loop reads CASSLEYVNMNTEAFF. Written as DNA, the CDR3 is TGTGCCAGCAGCCTCGAATATGTAAATATGAACACTGAAGCTTTCTTT.

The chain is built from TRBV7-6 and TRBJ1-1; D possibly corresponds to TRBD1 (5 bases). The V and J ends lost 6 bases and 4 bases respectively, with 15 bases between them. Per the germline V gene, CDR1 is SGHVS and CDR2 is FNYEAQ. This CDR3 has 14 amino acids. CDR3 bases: TGTGCCAGCAGTCCAGGGTTTTTAGGCACTGAAGCTTTCTTT. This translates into CASSPGFLGTEAFF.

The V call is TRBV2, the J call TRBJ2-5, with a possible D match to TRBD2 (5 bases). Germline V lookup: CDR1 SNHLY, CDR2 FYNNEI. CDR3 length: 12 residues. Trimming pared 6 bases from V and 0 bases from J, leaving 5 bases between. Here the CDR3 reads CASRADQETQYF. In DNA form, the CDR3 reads TGTGCCAGCAGAGCGGACCAAGAGACCCAGTACTTC.

Written as DNA, the CDR3 is TGTGCCAGCAGCGCTAGGACAGGGAGGAGTGAAAAACTGTTTTTT. Its protein is CASSARTGRSEKLFF. V is TRBV11-3 and J is TRBJ1-4; 8 bases are shared with TRBD1. The germline CDR1 and CDR2 sequences are SGHNT and YENEEA. V gave up 5 bases and J gave up 7 bases; unmatched junction bases: 9. This CDR3 is built from 15 residues.

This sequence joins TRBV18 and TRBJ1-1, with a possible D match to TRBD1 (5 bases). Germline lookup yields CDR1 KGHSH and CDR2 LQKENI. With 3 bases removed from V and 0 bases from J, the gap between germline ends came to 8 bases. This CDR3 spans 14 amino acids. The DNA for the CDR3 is TGTGCCAGCTCACCTGGGACGTTGAACACTGAAGCTTTCTTT. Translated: CASSPGTLNTEAFF.

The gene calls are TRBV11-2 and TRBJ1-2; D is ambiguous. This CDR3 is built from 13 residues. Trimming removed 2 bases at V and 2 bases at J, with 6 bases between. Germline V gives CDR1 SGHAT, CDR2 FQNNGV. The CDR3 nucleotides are TGTGCCAGCAGCTTATTGGCGAACTATGGCTACACCTTC. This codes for CASSLLANYGYTF.

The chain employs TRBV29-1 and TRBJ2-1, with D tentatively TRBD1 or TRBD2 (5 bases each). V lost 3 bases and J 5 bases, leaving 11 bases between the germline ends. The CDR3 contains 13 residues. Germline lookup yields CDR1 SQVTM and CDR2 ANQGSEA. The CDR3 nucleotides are TGCAGCGTTGATGTCGGGGCCCACAATGAGCAGTTCTTC. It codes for CSVDVGAHNEQFF.

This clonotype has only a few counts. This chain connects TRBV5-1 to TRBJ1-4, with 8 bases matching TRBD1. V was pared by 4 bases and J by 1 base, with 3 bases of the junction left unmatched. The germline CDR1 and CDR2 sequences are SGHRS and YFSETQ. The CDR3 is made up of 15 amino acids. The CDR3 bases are TGCGCCAGCAGCGTAGGACAGGGAACTAATGAAAAACTGTTTTTT. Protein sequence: CASSVGQGTNEKLFF.